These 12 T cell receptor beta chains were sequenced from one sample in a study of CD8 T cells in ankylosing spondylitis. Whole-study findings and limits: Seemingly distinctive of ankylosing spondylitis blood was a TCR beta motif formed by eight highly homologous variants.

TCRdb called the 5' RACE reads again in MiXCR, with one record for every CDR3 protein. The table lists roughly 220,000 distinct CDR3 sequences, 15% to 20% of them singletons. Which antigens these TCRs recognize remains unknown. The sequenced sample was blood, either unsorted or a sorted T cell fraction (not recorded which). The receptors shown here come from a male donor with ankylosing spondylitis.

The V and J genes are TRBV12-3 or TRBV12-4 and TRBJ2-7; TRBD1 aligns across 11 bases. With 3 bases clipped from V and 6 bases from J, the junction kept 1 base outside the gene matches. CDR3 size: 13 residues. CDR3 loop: CASSFGTGGEQYF. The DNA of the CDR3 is TGTGCCAGCAGTTTTGGGACAGGGGGCGAGCAGTACTTC.

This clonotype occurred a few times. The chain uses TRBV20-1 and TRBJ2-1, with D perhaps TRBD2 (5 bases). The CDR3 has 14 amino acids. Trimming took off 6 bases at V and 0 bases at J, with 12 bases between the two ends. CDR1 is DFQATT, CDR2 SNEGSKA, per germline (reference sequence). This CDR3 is CSAPTSASYNEQFF. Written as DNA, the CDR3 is TGCAGTGCGCCAACTAGTGCCTCCTACAATGAGCAGTTCTTC.

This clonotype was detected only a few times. Here the CDR3 reads CASSMPGRLGGSGELFF. In nucleotides, the CDR3 is TGTGCCAGCAGCATGCCTGGGAGACTAGGAGGGTCCGGGGAGCTGTTTTTT. J is TRBJ2-2 and V is TRBV7-9; tentatively, D is TRBD2 (6 bases). Per the germline V gene, CDR1 is SEHNR and CDR2 is FQNEAQ (reference sequence). V was pared by 5 bases and J by 6 bases, with 22 bases between. The CDR3 covers 17 residues.

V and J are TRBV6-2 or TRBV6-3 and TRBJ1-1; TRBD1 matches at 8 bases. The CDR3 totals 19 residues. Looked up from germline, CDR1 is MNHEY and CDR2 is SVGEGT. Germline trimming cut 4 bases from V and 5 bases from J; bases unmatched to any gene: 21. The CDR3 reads CASSSLPGQGYLGGTEAFF. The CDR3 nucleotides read TGTGCCAGCAGTTCACTTCCTGGACAGGGCTATTTAGGGGGGACTGAAGCTTTCTTT.

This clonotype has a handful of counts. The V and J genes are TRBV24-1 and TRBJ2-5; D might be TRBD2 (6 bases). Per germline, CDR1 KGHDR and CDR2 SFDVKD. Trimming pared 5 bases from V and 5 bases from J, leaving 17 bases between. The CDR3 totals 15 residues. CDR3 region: CATSGRDLEGETQYF. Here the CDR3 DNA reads TGTGCCACCAGTGGCAGGGACCTGGAGGGGGAGACCCAGTACTTC.

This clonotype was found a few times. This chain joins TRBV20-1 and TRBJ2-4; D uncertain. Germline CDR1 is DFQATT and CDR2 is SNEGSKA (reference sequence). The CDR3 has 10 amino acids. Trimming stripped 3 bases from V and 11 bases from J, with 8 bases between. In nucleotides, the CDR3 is TGCAGTGCTAGGGGTGCGGTTCAGTACTTC. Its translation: CSARGAVQYF.

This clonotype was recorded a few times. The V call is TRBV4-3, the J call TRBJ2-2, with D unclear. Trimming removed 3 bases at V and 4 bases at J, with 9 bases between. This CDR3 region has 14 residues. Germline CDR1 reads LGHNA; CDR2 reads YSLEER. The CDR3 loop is CASSHFLTTGELFF. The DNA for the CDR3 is TGCGCCAGCAGCCACTTCCTAACCACCGGGGAGCTGTTTTTT.

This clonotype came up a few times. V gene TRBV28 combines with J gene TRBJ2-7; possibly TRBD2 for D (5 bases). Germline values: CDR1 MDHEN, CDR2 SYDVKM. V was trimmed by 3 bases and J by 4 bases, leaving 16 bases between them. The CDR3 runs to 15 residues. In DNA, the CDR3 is TGTGCCAGCAGTTTTTGGGGTGGGAGTGAGTACGAGCAGTACTTC. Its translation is CASSFWGGSEYEQYF.

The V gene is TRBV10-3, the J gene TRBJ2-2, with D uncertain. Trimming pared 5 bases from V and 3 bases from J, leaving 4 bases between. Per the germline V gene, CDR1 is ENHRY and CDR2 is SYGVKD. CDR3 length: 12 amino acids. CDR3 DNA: TGTGCCATCAGTTGGGACACCGGGGAGCTGTTTTTT. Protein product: CAISWDTGELFF.

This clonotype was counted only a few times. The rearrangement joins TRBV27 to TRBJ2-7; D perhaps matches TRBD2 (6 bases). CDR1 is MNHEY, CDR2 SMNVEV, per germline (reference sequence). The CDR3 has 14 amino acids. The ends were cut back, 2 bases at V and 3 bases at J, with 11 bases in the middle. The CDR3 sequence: CASSLVSGDYEQYF. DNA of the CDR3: TGTGCCAGCAGTTTAGTCTCGGGGGACTACGAGCAGTACTTC.

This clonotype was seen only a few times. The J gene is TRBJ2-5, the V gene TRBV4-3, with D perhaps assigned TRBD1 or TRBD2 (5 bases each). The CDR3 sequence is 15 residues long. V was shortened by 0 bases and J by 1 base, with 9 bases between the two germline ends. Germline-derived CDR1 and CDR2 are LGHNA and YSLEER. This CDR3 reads CASSQDWGIQETQYF. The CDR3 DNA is TGCGCCAGCAGCCAAGACTGGGGGATCCAAGAGACCCAGTACTTC.

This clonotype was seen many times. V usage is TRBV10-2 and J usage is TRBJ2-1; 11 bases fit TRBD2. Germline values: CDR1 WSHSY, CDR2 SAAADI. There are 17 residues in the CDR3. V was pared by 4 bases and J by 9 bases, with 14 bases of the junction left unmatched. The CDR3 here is CASSGGTSGLTRGEQFF. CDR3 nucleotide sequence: TGCGCCAGCAGTGGAGGGACTAGCGGTCTCACTCGGGGTGAGCAGTTCTTC.